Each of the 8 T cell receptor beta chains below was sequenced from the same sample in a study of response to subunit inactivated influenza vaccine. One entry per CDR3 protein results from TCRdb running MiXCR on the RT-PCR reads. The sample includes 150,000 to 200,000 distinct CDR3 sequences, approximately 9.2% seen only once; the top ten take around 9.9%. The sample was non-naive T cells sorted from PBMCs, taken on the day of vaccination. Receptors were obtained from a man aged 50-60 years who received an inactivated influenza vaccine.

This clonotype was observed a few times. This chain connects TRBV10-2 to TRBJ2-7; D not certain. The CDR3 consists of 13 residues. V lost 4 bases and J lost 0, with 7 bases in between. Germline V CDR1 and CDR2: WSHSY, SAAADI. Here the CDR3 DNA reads TGCGCCAGCAGTGTTGCGAGCTCCTACGAGCAGTACTTC. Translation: CASSVASSYEQYF.

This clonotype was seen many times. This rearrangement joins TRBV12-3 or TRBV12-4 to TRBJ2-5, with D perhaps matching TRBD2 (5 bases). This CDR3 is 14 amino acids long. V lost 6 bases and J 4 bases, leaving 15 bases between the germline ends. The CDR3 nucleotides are TGTGCCAGCAGAGCTGGACTGGCTCCAGAGACCCAGTACTTC. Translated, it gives CASRAGLAPETQYF.

DNA for the CDR3: TGTGCCAGCTCAATGGACCGGAATTCCTACGAGCAGTACTTC. Translated: CASSMDRNSYEQYF. The chain carries TRBV18 and TRBJ2-7; no definite D call. Germline V gene data show CDR1 as KGHSH and CDR2 as LQKENI. This CDR3 spans 14 amino acids. The V and J ends lost 5 bases and 1 base respectively, with 12 bases between them.

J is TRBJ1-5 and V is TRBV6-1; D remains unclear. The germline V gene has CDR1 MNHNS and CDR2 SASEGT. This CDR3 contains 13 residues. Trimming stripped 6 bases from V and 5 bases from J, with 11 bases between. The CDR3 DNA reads TGTGCCAGCAGCTCAAGGGAACATCAGCCCCAGCATTTT. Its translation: CASSSREHQPQHF.

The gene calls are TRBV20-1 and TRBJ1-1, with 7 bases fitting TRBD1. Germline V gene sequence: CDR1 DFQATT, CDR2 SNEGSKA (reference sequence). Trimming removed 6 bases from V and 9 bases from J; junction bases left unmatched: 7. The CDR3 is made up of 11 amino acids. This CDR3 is CSAATGSQAFF. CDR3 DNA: TGCAGTGCCGCGACAGGGTCCCAAGCTTTCTTT.

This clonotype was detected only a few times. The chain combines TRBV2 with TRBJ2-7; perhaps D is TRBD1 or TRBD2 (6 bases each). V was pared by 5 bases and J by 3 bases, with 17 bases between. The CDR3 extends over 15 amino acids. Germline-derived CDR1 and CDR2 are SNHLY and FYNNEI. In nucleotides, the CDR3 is TGTGCCAGCAGTTATCGGGGGCCACCGAGCTACGAGCAGTACTTC. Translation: CASSYRGPPSYEQYF.

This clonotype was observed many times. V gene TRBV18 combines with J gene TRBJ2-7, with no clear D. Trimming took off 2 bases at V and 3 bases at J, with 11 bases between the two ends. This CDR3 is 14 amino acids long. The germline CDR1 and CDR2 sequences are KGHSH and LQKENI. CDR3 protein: CASSPMAIDYEQYF. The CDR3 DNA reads TGTGCCAGCTCACCAATGGCTATCGACTACGAGCAGTACTTC.

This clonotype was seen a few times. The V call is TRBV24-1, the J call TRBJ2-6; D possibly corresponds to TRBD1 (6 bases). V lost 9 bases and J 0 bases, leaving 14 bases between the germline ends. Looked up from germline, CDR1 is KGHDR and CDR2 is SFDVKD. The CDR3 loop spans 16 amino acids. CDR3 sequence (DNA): TGTGCCACCGCGGACAGTCGAACCTCTGGGGCCAACGTCCTGACTTTC. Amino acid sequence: CATADSRTSGANVLTF.